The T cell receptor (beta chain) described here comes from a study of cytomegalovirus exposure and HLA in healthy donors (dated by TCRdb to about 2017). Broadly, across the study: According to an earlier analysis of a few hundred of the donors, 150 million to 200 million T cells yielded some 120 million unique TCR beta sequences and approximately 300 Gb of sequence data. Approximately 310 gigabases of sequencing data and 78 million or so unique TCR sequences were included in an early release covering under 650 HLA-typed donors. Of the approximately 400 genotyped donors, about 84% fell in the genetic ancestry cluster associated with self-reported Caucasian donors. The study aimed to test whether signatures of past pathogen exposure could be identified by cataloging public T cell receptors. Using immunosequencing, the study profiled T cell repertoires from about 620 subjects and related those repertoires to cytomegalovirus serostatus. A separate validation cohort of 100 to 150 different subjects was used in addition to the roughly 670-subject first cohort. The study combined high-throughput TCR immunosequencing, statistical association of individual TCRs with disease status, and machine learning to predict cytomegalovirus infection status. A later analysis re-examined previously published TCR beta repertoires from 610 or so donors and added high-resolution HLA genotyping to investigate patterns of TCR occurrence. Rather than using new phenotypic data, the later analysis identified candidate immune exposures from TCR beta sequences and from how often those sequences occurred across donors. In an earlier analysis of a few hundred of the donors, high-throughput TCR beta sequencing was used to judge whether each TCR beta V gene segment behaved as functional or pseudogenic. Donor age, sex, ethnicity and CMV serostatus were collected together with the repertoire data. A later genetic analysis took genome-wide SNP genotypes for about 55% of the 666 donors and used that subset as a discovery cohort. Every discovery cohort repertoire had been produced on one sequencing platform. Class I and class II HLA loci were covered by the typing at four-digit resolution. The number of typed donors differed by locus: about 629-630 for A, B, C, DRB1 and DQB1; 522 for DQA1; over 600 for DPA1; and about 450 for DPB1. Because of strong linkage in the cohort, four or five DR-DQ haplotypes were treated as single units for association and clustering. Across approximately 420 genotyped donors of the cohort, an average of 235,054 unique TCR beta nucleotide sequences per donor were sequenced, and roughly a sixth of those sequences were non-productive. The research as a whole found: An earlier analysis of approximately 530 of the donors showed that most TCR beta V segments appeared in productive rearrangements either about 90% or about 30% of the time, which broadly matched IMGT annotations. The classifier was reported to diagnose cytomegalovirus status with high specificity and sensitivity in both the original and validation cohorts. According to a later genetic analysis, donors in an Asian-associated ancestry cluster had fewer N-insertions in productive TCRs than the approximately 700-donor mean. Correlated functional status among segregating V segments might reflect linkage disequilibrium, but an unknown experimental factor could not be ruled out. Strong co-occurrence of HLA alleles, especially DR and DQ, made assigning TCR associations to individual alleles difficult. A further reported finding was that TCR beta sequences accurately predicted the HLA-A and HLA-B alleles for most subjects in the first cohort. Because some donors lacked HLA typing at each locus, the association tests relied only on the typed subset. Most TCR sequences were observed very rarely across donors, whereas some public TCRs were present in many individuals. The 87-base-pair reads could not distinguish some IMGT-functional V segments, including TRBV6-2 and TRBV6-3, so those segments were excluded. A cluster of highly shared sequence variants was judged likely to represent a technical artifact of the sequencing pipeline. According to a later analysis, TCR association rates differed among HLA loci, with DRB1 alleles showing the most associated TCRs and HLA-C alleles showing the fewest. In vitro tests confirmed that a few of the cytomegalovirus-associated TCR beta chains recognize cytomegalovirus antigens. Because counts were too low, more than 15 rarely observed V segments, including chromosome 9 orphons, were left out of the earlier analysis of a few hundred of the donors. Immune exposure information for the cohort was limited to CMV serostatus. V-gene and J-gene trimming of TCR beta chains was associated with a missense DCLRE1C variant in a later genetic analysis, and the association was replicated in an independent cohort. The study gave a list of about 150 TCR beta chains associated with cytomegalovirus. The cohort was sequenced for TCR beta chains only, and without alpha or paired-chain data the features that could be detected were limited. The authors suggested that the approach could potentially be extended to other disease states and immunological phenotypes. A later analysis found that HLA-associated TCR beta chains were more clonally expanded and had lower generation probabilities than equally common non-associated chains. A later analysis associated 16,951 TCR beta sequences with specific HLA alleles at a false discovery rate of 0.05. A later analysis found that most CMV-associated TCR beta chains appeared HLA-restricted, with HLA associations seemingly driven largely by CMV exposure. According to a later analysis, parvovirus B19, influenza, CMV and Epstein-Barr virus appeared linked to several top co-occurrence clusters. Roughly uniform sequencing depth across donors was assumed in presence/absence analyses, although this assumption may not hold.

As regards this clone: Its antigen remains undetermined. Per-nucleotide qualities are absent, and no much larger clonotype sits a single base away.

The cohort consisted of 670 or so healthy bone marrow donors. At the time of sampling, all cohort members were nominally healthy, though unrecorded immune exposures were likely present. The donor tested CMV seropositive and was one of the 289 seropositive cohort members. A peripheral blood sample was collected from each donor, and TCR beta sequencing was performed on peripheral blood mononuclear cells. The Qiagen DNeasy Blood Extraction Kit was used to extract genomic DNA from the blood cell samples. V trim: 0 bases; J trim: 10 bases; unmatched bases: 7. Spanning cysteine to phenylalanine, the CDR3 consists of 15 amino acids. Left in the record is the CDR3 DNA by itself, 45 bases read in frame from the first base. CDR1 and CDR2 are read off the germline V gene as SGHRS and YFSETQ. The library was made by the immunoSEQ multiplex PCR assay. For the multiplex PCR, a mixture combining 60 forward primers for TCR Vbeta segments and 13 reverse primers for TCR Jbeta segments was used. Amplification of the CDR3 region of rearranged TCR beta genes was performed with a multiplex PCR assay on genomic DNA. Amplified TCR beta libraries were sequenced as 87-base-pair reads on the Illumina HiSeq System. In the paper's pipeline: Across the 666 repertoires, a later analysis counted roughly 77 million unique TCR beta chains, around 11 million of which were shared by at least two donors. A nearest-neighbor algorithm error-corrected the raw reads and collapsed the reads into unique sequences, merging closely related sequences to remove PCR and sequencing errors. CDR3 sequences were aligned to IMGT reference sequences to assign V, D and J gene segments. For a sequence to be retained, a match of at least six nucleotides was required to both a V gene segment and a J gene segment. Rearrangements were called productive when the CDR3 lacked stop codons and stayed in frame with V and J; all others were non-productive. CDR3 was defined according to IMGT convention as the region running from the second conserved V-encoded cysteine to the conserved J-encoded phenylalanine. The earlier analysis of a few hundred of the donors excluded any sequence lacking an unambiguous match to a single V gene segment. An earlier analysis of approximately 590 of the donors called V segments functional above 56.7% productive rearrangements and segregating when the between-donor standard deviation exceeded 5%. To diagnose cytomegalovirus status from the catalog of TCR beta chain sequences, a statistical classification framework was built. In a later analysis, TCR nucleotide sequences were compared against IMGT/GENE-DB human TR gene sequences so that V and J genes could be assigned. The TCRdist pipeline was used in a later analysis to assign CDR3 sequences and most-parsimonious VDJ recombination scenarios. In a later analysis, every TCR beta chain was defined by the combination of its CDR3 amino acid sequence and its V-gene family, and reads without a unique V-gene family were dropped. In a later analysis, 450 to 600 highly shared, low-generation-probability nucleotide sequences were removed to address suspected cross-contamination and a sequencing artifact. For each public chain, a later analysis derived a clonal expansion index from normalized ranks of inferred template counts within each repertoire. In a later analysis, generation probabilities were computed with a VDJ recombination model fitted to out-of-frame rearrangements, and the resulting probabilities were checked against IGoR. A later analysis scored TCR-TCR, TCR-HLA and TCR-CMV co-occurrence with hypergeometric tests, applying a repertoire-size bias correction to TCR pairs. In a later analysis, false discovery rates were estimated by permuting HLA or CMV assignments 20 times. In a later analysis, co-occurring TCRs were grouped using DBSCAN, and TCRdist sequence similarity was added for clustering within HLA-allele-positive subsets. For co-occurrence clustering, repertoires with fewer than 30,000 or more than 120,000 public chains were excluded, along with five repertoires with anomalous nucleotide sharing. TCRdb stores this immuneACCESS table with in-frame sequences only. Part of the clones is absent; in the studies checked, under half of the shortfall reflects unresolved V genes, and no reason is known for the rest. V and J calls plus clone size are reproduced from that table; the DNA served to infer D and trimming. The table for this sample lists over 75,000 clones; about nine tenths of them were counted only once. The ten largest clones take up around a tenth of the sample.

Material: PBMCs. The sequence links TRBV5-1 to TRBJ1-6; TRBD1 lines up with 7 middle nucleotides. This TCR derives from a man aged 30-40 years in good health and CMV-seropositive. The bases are TGCGCCAGCAGCTTGGCCGACAGGGCAAACTCACCCCTCCACTTT. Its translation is CASSLADRANSPLHF.